This T cell receptor beta chain was profiled in a study of Ad26.COV2.S vaccination and SARS-CoV-2 variants. Study-level background: The authors gave Ad26.COV2.S intramuscularly, either once or twice 56 days apart.

TCRdb keeps only in-frame clones here, not all; method: immunoSEQ multiplex PCR. This sample has around 270,000 clones, with approximately 88% found just once. Treatment of the sample: around 19 received Ad26.COV2.S at low or high dose, single or two shots; 5 received placebo; per-sample allocation not given. Vaccine and placebo recipients were sampled on day 63 after the first injection. This receptor was obtained from a person between 18 and 59 years old who received the Ad26.COV2.S COVID-19 vaccine or a placebo. The sequencing used peripheral blood, collected in a trial of Ad26.COV2.S vaccine versus placebo.

CDR3 protein: CASSLAPGSGNTIYF. The CDR3 nucleotides are TGTGCCAGCAGCCTTGCACCGGGATCTGGAAACACCATATATTTT. The genes are TRBV7-3 and TRBJ1-3; D is unresolved. The V gene lost 5 bases and the J gene lost 1 base, with 12 bases spanning the gap. Germline V gene data show CDR1 as SGHTA and CDR2 as FQGTGA. The CDR3 has 15 residues.